This T cell receptor beta chain derives from a study of EBV T-cell therapy then PD-1 blockade in nasopharyngeal carcinoma. As for treatment: AdE1-LMPpoly-expanded autologous EBV-specific T-cell therapy followed by anti-PD-1 nivolumab. A note on this clone: Its antigen is undetermined.

Germline V gene sequence: CDR1 MNHEY, CDR2 SVGEGT. CDR3 size: 15 residues. V was trimmed by 0 bases and J by 0 bases, leaving 3 bases between them. This table comes from immunoSEQ multiplex PCR, and its TCRdb copy is limited to in-frame clones, with some not included. The table includes 14,000 or so clones, 84% detected once. The receptor was isolated from a man aged 40-49 years with nasopharyngeal carcinoma. This material consisted of CD8+ T cells from blood, taken around day 96 from a patient whose treatment included autologous EBV-specific T cells and nivolumab. V is TRBV6-2 or TRBV6-3 and J is TRBJ2-6; no definite D call. CDR3 in amino acids: CASSYSSSGANVLTF. CDR3 coding DNA: TGTGCCAGCAGTTACTCCAGCTCTGGGGCCAACGTCCTGACTTTC.